Described below is a single T cell receptor (beta chain) sequence and its context. The record originates from a study of blood T cell repertoires in COVID-19. Study-level background: Specimens from acute and convalescent COVID-19 originated in the United States, Italy and Spain. In each case, the material was cDNA or gDNA derived from T cells, B-cell-depleted T cells, or PBMCs.

Trimming cost V 2 bases and J 3 bases; bases outside gene matches: 14. Germline V gene data show CDR1 as LNHDA and CDR2 as SQIVND (reference sequence). The CDR3 has 18 amino acids. In the original analysis: It was from reference gene primer amplification that nucleated cell counts were estimated. The repertoire was sequenced with immunoSEQ multiplex PCR; TCRdb's copy has only in-frame clones and lacks some. Clone size and the V and J calls come from that table; the DNA yielded D and trimming. In the table there are under 200,000 clones, around 80% of which are singletons. The source is a woman older than 75 with active or convalescent COVID-19. The rearrangement joins TRBV19 to TRBJ1-2; 8 nucleotides line up with TRBD1. Sequences were obtained from peripheral blood. CDR3 sequence: CASSIRRAGGLLDYGYTF. CDR3 nucleotides: TGTGCCAGTAGTATACGGAGGGCAGGGGGCCTCCTAGACTATGGCTACACCTTC.